These T cell receptor beta chains were read from a single sample in a study of PD-1 blockade in classical Hodgkin lymphoma. The repertoire was sequenced with immunoSEQ multiplex PCR; TCRdb's copy has only in-frame clones and lacks some. Of about 31,000 clones in the sample, around 80% were seen once. Sequencing used peripheral blood mononuclear cells (PBMCs), obtained before the fourth cycle of nivolumab. These receptors all stem from a human donor with classical Hodgkin lymphoma. CDR3s include the opening cysteine and the closing phenylalanine or tryptophan. The D gene is left open where the match is weak. For some rows the clone size is stated as once, few or many, or as a class when expanded; others skip it.

clone_size	d_call	v_call	j_call	cdr3_aa	cdr3_nt
NA	NA	TRBV21-1	TRBJ2-3	CASSKGVVGISRADTQYF	TGTGCCAGCAGCAAAGGGGTAGTAGGAATCAGTCGGGCAGATACGCAGTATTTT
NA	NA	TRBV7-6	TRBJ2-5	CASRTTGEVETQYF	TGTGCCAGCAGGACCACAGGGGAGGTAGAGACCCAGTACTTC
few	NA	TRBV4-3	TRBJ2-7	CASSQAPGDSSYEQYF	TGCGCCAGCAGCCAGGCCCCGGGGGACAGCTCCTACGAGCAGTACTTC
once	TRBD1	TRBV11-2	TRBJ1-6	CASSSNRGGSNSPLHF	TGTGCCAGCAGCTCCAACAGGGGGGGAAGTAATTCACCCCTCCACTTT
NA	NA	TRBV9	TRBJ2-7	CASSLGSNEQYF	TGTGCCAGCAGTTTAGGGTCAAACGAGCAGTACTTC
NA	TRBD1	TRBV19	TRBJ2-3	CASSTRQGASPDTQYF	TGTGCCAGTAGTACCCGACAGGGGGCGAGCCCAGATACGCAGTATTTT
few	TRBD2	TRBV7-8	TRBJ2-3	CASSPTRRGLVVMDTQYF	TGTGCCAGCAGCCCAACCAGGAGGGGACTAGTAGTTATGGATACGCAGTATTTT
NA	NA	TRBV5-4	TRBJ1-1	CASSWATELNTEAFF	TGTGCCAGCAGCTGGGCGACGGAGCTGAACACTGAAGCTTTCTTT
NA	NA	TRBV7-3	TRBJ1-1	CASSRDRNTEAFF	TGTGCCAGCAGCCGAGACAGGAACACTGAAGCTTTCTTT
NA	NA	TRBV7-2	TRBJ2-1	CASSLGGAFYNEQFF	TGTGCCAGCAGCTTAGGGGGGGCATTCTACAATGAGCAGTTCTTC
NA	TRBD2	TRBV9	TRBJ2-1	CASSVWGDRTSGHEEQFF	TGTGCCAGCAGCGTATGGGGGGACCGGACTAGCGGCCACGAGGAGCAGTTCTTC
few	TRBD1	TRBV7-2	TRBJ1-5	CASSLEGTGWYNQPQHF	TGTGCCAGCAGCTTAGAAGGGACAGGCTGGTACAATCAGCCCCAGCATTTT
once	TRBD1	TRBV11-1	TRBJ2-5	CASSPTGVETQYF	TGTGCCAGCAGTCCTACAGGGGTGGAGACCCAGTACTTC
NA	TRBD1	TRBV29-1	TRBJ2-5	CSVEDLGNRGVVTQYF	TGCAGCGTTGAAGATCTGGGGAACAGGGGGGTGGTGACCCAGTACTTC
NA	NA	TRBV6-1	TRBJ2-4	CASSQGGPRGNIQYF	TGTGCCAGCAGTCAAGGGGGGCCCAGGGGAAACATTCAGTACTTC
NA	NA	TRBV10-1	TRBJ1-5	CASSGSGGDRGVNSNQPQHF	TGCGCCAGCAGTGGGTCTGGAGGGGATAGGGGAGTTAATAGCAATCAGCCCCAGCATTTT
few	NA	TRBV7-3	TRBJ1-1	CASSKRTLSNTEAFF	TGTGCCAGCAGCAAAAGGACCCTTTCAAACACTGAAGCTTTCTTT
NA	NA	TRBV10-3	TRBJ2-2	CAKQGRRTGELFF	TGTGCCAAACAGGGAAGGCGCACCGGGGAGCTGTTTTTT
NA	NA	TRBV19	TRBJ1-1	CASSLPPEAFF	TGTGCCAGTAGTCTGCCACCTGAAGCTTTCTTT
NA	TRBD1	TRBV18	TRBJ2-1	CASSPVGTGKHEQFF	TGTGCCAGCTCACCAGTCGGGACAGGGAAACATGAGCAGTTCTTC
NA	TRBD2	TRBV7-2	TRBJ2-1	CASSSGRTVGEQFF	TGTGCCAGCAGCAGCGGGAGGACAGTCGGTGAGCAGTTCTTC
NA	NA	TRBV13	TRBJ1-2	CASSQRQSLDYGYTF	TGTGCCAGCAGCCAACGACAGTCTCTAGACTATGGCTACACCTTC
NA	TRBD1	TRBV25-1	TRBJ1-2	CASTGQGDKITF	TGTGCCAGTACGGGACAGGGTGATAAAATCACCTTC
NA	TRBD1	TRBV11-2	TRBJ2-7	CASSLAAGGYEQYF	TGTGCCAGCAGCTTAGCGGCAGGGGGCTACGAGCAGTACTTC
NA	TRBD1	TRBV12-5	TRBJ2-5	CASGLDRGSGETQYF	TGTGCTAGTGGTTTGGACAGGGGATCTGGAGAGACCCAGTACTTC